This T cell receptor (beta chain) appears in the sequencing data of a study of shared clonotypes between healthy human individuals. The CDR3 spans 15 residues. Germline loops: CDR1 MNHEY, CDR2 SMNVEV (reference sequence). The junction had 8 bases not matched to a gene; V was cut back by 6 bases and J by 8 bases. Terminally differentiated effector memory CD45RA+ cells were excluded from the naive CD8 cells, which were CD45RO-negative and positively selected for CCR7. Measured with immunoSEQ multiplex PCR; TCRdb has only the in-frame clones, and not every one. The data show approximately 1.9 million clones, with 93% seen just once and under 2% held by the top ten.

The sample was naive CD8+ T cells from PBMCs. The sequence came from a man aged 18 to 30 in good health. Some clones in this sample may be carry-over from other donors' samples. This sequence joins TRBV27 and TRBJ2-1; 12 bases fit TRBD2. CDR3 nucleotide sequence: TGTGCCAGCAGCCTTACTAGCGGGAGGAGGCATGAGCAGTTCTTC. The encoded protein is CASSLTSGRRHEQFF.